This T cell receptor (beta chain) is from a study of T cell repertoires in cytomegalovirus infection (dated by TCRdb to the late 2010s). A note on the overall study: The HLA type of each donor mattered for the analysis, because public TCR beta signatures pointed to carriage of CMV infection along with the matching HLA type. Results and caveats for the whole study, not just this receptor: In the ex vivo response, HLA-C-restricted CMV-specific TCR beta clonotypes were dominant, and in two of eight donors the single most frequent clonotype came from this HLA-C-restricted group. Carriers of CMV infection plus the relevant HLA type were discriminated by the cumulative frequency of public TCR beta family members in the study cohort and in an independent approximately 340-donor cohort.

Instrument used: Illumina HiSeq 1500. TCRdb cleaned the public reads at Q25 with fastp, built clones with MiXCR and kept in-frame beta chains. Each record represents a unique CDR3 protein, reported with the most common genes and DNA among its rows. The sample records 300,000 or so distinct CDR3 sequences, 9.6% of which are singletons. In total, the top ten clones hold approximately 2.4% of the sample. This clonotype was picked up many times. Its recognized antigen is unknown. Nothing much larger sits one base from this clone, and base qualities are not available. Sequencing was performed on PBMCs. The receptor comes from a human donor in good health (CMV status not recorded). Some clones in this sample may be carry-over from other donors' samples.

CDR3 sequence: CASSFSDSLKPQHF. The base sequence is TGTGCCAGCAGTTTTTCGGACAGCTTGAAACCCCAGCATTTT. This sequence uses TRBV6-1 and TRBJ1-5, and the D gene may be TRBD1, 6 bases matching. From the cysteine up to the phenylalanine, the CDR3 has a length of 14 residues. Only the CDR3 part of the read is kept: 42 bases, read in frame from the first base. A distance of 18 bases separates the germline ends of V and J, which lose 5 bases and 10 bases respectively. The germline V gene specifies MNHNS as CDR1 and SASEGT as CDR2.